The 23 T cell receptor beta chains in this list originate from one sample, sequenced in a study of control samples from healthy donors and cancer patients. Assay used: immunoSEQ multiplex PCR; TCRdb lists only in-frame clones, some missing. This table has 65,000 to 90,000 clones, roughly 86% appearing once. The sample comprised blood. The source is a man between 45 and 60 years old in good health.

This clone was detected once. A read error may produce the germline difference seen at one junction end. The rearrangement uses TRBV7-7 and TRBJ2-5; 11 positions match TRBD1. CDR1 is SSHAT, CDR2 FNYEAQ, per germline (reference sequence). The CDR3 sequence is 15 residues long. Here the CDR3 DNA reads TGTGCTAGCAGCTCGGGACAGGGGGTCCAAGAGACCCAGTACTTC. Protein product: CASSSGQGVQETQYF.

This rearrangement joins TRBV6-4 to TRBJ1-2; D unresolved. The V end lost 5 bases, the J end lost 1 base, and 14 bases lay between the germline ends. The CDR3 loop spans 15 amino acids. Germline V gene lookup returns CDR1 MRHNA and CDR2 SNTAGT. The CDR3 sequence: CASSPASWSNYGYTF. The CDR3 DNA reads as TGTGCCAGCAGTCCAGCCAGTTGGAGTAACTATGGCTACACCTTC.

CDR3 region: CASSLAGGSTDTQYF. The CDR3 nucleotides are TGTGCCAGCAGTTTAGCGGGGGGGAGCACAGATACGCAGTATTTT. V and J are TRBV6-4 and TRBJ2-3; 11 bases fit TRBD2. V gave up 5 bases and J gave up 0 bases; unmatched junction bases: 1. Germline V gene data show CDR1 as MRHNA and CDR2 as SNTAGT. The CDR3 has 15 amino acids.

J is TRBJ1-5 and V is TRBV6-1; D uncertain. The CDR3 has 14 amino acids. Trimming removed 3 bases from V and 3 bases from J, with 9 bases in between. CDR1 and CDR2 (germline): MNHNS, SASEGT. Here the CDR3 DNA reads TGTGCCAGCAGTGATTTGCACACCAATCAGCCCCAGCATTTT. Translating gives CASSDLHTNQPQHF.

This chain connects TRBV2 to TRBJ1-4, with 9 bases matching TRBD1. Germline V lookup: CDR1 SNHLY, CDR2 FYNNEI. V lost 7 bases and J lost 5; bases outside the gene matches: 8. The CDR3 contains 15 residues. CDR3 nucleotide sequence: TGTGCCAGCACCGCTATAACAGGGGGCAATGAAAAACTGTTTTTT. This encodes CASTAITGGNEKLFF.

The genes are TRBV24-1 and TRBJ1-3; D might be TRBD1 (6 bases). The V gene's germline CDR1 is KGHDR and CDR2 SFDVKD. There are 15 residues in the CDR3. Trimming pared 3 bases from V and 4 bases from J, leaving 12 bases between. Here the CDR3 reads CATSDPGEGGNTIYF. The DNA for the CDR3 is TGTGCCACCAGTGATCCAGGGGAAGGAGGAAACACCATATATTTT.

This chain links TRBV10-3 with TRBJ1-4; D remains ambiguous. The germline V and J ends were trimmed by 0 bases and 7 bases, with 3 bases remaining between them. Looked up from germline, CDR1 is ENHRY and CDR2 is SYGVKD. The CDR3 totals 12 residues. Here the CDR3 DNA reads TGTGCCATCAGTGAGTCGGTTGAAAAACTGTTTTTT. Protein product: CAISESVEKLFF.

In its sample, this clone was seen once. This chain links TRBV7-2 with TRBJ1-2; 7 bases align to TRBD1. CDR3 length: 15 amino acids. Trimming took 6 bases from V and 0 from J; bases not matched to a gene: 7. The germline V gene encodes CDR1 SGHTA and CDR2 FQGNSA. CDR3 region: CASRRGQLTNYGYTF. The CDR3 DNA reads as TGTGCCAGCAGGAGGGGACAGCTGACTAACTATGGCTACACCTTC.

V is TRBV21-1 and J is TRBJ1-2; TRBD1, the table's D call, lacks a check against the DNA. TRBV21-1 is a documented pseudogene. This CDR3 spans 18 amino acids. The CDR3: CASSLKRGQRQKNYGYTF. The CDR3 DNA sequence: TGTGCCAGCAGCCTAAAGAGGGGACAGCGACAGAAAAACTATGGCTACACCTTC.

The chain's CDR3 is CSVEGTGGKGYTF. The CDR3 bases are TGCAGCGTTGAAGGGACAGGGGGCAAAGGCTACACCTTC. V and J are TRBV29-1 and TRBJ1-2; 11 bases match TRBD1. The CDR3 has 13 amino acids. Unmatched junction bases numbered 3, after V lost 1 base and J lost 8 bases. Germline assignment: CDR1 SQVTM and CDR2 ANQGSEA.

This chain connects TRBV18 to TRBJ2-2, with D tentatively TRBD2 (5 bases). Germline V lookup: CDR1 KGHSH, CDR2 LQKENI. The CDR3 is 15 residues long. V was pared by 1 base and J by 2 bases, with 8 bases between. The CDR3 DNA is TGTGCCAGCTCACCACTGGGAGCTAACACCGGGGAGCTGTTTTTT. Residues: CASSPLGANTGELFF.

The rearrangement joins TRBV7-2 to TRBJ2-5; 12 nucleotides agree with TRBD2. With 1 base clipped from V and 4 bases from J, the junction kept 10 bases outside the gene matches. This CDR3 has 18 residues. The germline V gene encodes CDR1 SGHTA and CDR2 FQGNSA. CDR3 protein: CASSLGLAGDLRGETQYF. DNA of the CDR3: TGTGCCAGCAGCTTAGGACTAGCGGGAGATTTACGGGGAGAGACCCAGTACTTC.

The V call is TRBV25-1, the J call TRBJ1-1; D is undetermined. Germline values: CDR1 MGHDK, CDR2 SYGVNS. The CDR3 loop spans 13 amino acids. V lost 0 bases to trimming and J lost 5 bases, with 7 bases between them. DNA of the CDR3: TGTGCCAGCAGTGAATATATGCTAACTGAAGCTTTCTTT. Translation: CASSEYMLTEAFF.

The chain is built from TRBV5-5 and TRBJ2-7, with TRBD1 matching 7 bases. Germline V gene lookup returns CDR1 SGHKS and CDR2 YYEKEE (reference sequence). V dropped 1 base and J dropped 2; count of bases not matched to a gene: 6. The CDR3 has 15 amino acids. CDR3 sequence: CASSLTDRAPYEQYF. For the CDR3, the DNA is TGTGCCAGCAGCTTGACTGACAGGGCCCCCTACGAGCAGTACTTC.

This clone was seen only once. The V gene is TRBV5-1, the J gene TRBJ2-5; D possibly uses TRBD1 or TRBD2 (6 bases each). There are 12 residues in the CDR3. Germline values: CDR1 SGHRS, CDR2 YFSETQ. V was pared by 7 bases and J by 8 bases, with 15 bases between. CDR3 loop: CASGGGQGTQYF. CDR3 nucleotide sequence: TGCGCCAGCGGAGGGGGGCAGGGAACCCAGTACTTC.

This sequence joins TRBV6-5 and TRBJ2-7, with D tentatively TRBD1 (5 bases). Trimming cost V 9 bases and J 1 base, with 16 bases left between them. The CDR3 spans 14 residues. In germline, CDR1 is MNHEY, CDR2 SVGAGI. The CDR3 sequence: CASRTTVSSYEQYF. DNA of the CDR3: TGTGCCAGTCGAACGACAGTCTCTTCCTACGAGCAGTACTTC.

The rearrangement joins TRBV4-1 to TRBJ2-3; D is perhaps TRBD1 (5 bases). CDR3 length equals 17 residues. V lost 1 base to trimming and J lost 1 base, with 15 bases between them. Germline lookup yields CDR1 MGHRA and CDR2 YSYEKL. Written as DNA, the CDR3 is TGCGCCAGCAGCCAAGCCAGTAGGGGTGCTGGCACAGATACGCAGTATTTT. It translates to CASSQASRGAGTDTQYF.

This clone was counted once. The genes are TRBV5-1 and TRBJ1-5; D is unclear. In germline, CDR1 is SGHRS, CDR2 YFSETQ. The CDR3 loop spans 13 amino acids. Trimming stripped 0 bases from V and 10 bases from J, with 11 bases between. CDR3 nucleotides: TGCGCCAGCAGCTTGGCCCAAGCCCAACCCCAGCATTTT. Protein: CASSLAQAQPQHF.

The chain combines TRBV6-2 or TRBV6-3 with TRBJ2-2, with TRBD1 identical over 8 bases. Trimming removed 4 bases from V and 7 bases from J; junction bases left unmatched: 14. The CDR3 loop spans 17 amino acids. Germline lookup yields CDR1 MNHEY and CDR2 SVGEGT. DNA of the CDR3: TGTGCCAGCAGTTCCAGGCATACAGACAGGGGAGACGGGGAGCTGTTTTTT. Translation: CASSSRHTDRGDGELFF.

The CDR3, as DNA: TGTGCCAGCAGCGTAGGAGACAGGGCCTGGCGTGGAAACACCATATATTTT. Its translation is CASSVGDRAWRGNTIYF. The chain couples TRBV9 to TRBJ1-3, with 7 bases fitting TRBD1. In germline, CDR1 is SGDLS, CDR2 YYNGEE. The CDR3 consists of 17 residues. The V and J ends lost 0 bases and 3 bases, in that order; junction bases with no gene match: 9.

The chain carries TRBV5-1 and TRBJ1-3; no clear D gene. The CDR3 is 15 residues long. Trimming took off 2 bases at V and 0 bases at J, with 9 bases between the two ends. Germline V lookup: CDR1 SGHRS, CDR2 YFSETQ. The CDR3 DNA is TGCGCCAGCAGCTTTTCGGCGGGCTCTGGAAACACCATATATTTT. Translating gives CASSFSAGSGNTIYF.

CDR3 protein: CASSYSGQGSQPQHF. As DNA, the CDR3 is TGTGCCAGCAGTTACTCTGGACAGGGCAGTCAGCCCCAGCATTTT. The V call is TRBV6-6, the J call TRBJ1-5; 8 bases fit TRBD1. The CDR3 is 15 amino acids. Losses at the gene ends were 0 bases for V and 6 bases for J; bases not matched to a gene: 4. Germline V lookup: CDR1 MNHNY, CDR2 SVGAGI (reference sequence).

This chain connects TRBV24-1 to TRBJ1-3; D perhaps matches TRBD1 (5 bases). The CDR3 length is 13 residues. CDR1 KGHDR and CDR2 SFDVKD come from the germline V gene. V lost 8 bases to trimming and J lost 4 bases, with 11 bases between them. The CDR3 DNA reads TGTGCCACCACCGACAGTCCCGGAAACACCATATATTTT. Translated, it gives CATTDSPGNTIYF.